These 13 T cell receptor beta chains share one sample of origin, sequenced in a study of response to subunit inactivated influenza vaccine. TCRdb processed the RT-PCR reads anew with MiXCR; each CDR3 protein has one entry. The data contain roughly 760,000 distinct CDR3 sequences, about 20% of them singletons. The source material was PBMCs from blood, sampled about 5 days after vaccination. All receptors come from a man between 50 and 59 years old who received an inactivated influenza vaccine.

The chain carries TRBV7-2 and TRBJ2-7, with TRBD2 matching 12 bases. The CDR3 length is 16 residues. With V trimmed by 5 bases and J by 1 base, 6 bases remained unmatched. Germline V CDR1 and CDR2: SGHTA, FQGNSA. Written as DNA, the CDR3 is TGTGCCAGCAGCCCCATACTAGCGGGAGGTTCCTACGAGCAGTACTTC. Translating gives CASSPILAGGSYEQYF.

The chain employs TRBV6-5 and TRBJ2-7, with TRBD2 matching over 7 bases. Losses at the gene ends were 4 bases for V and 3 bases for J; bases not matched to a gene: 6. Germline V CDR1 and CDR2: MNHEY, SVGAGI. CDR3 length equals 14 residues. The CDR3 reads CASSWGGTDYEQYF. The CDR3 DNA is TGTGCCAGCAGTTGGGGAGGGACTGACTACGAGCAGTACTTC.

This clonotype came up a few times. The chain combines TRBV12-5 with TRBJ2-1; tentative D call: TRBD1 (5 bases). The CDR3 is 13 amino acids. V was trimmed by 7 bases and J by 9 bases, leaving 16 bases between them. Germline CDR1 reads LGHNT; CDR2 reads FRNRAP. This CDR3 is CASAHLRVGEQFF. CDR3 in DNA: TGTGCTAGTGCCCACCTCAGGGTCGGTGAGCAGTTCTTC.

The sample holds a few counts of this clonotype. The chain employs TRBV28 and TRBJ1-6, with TRBD1 identical over 10 bases. CDR1 MDHEN and CDR2 SYDVKM come from the germline V gene. V was clipped by 6 bases and J by 2 bases; unmatched bases: 1. The CDR3 spans 15 residues. The CDR3 DNA is TGTGCCAGCAGGGGACAGGGGACCTATAATTCACCCCTCCACTTT. Its translation: CASRGQGTYNSPLHF. Combining the CDR3 with reference TRBV28 and TRBJ1-6 gives the whole variable domain DVKVTQSSRYLVKRTGEKVFLECVQDMDHENMFWYRQDPGLGLRLIYFSYDVKMKEKGDIPEGYSVSREKKERFSLILESASTNQTSMYLCASRGQGTYNSPLHFGNGTRLTVT.

Ten or more counts support this clonotype. The gene calls are TRBV10-3 and TRBJ2-5; TRBD1 matches at 9 bases. Trimming took 3 bases from V and 2 from J; bases not matched to a gene: 4. Germline values: CDR1 ENHRY, CDR2 SYGVKD. The CDR3 runs 15 residues. The CDR3 is CAISDPGQGQETQYF. DNA of the CDR3: TGTGCCATCAGTGACCCGGGACAGGGACAAGAGACCCAGTACTTC.

J is TRBJ1-5 and V is TRBV6-1, with D perhaps matching TRBD1 (6 bases). The CDR3 loop spans 14 amino acids. CDR1 is MNHNS, CDR2 SASEGT, per germline. V was trimmed by 6 bases and J by 9 bases, leaving 18 bases between them. CDR3 loop: CASRESQGQWPQHF. CDR3 in DNA: TGTGCCAGCAGAGAATCCCAGGGGCAGTGGCCCCAGCATTTT.

This clonotype appeared a few times. The CDR3 region has the DNA TGCAGTGCTAGAGAGGGGGGCTATAATTCACCCCTCCACTTT. Translation gives CSAREGGYNSPLHF. This chain joins TRBV20-1 and TRBJ1-6; D possibly corresponds to TRBD1 (5 bases). V dropped 0 bases and J dropped 3 bases, with 6 bases sitting between them. The CDR3 covers 14 residues. Germline V CDR1 and CDR2: DFQATT, SNEGSKA (reference sequence).

This clonotype has a handful of counts. The chain joins TRBV11-2 to TRBJ2-3, with TRBD1 matching 7 bases. CDR3 size: 15 residues. V was pared by 8 bases and J by 1 base, with 9 bases of the junction left unmatched. Germline-derived CDR1 and CDR2 are SGHAT and FQNNGV. The CDR3 nucleotides read TGTGCCAGCGGACAACAGGGGTTCGGCACAGATACGCAGTATTTT. Amino acids: CASGQQGFGTDTQYF.

The chain has TRBV12-3 or TRBV12-4 and TRBJ2-5; 7 bases align to TRBD1. The CDR3 contains 15 residues. V trimming: 6 bases; J trimming: 3 bases; junction bases outside the gene matches: 10. The CDR3 region is CASRKGAAPKETQYF. The CDR3, as DNA: TGTGCCAGCAGAAAGGGGGCCGCTCCCAAAGAGACCCAGTACTTC.

The rearrangement joins TRBV20-1 to TRBJ2-6, with D maybe TRBD1 (5 bases). The germline CDR1 and CDR2 sequences are DFQATT and SNEGSKA (reference sequence). The CDR3 contains 14 residues. V was clipped by 3 bases and J by 2 bases, with 8 bases between them. CDR3 residues: CSASQGPGANVLTF. CDR3 sequence (DNA): TGCAGTGCTAGCCAGGGCCCTGGGGCCAACGTCCTGACTTTC.

The chain recombines TRBV29-1 with TRBJ2-3, with 8 bases matching TRBD2. The germline V gene encodes CDR1 SQVTM and CDR2 ANQGSEA. Losses at the gene ends were 3 bases for V and 1 base for J; bases not matched to a gene: 0. This CDR3 region has 13 residues. Here the CDR3 DNA reads TGCAGCGTTGATAGCGGGGGCACAGATACGCAGTATTTT. Translation: CSVDSGGTDTQYF.

This clonotype has more than one count but fewer than ten. V usage is TRBV20-1 and J usage is TRBJ2-3; D ambiguous. This CDR3 has 14 amino acids. Trimming took 3 bases from V and 0 from J, leaving 10 bases between them. The germline CDR1 and CDR2 sequences are DFQATT and SNEGSKA (reference sequence). The CDR3 region is CSASLSSSTDTQYF. As DNA, the CDR3 is TGCAGTGCTAGTCTTAGCTCTAGCACAGATACGCAGTATTTT.

About this clonotype: One end of the junction is discordant with germline, which a read error may explain. The chain uses TRBV6-6 and TRBJ2-2; D is undetermined. Looked up from germline, CDR1 is MNHNY and CDR2 is SVGAGI (reference sequence). The CDR3 is 11 amino acids. DNA for the CDR3: TGTGCCACCAGTTACTCTCTGGAGCTGTTTTTT. Translating gives CATSYSLELFF.